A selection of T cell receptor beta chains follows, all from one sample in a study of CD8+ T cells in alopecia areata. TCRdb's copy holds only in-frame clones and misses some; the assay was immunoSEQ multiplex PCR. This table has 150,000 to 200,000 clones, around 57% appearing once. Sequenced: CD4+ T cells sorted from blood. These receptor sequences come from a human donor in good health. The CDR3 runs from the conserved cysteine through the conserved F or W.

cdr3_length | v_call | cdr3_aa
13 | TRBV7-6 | CASSPGNTGELFF
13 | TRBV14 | CASSPGFGGTKFF
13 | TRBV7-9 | CASTRGTTGELFF
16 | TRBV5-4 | CASSLWAGWGQETQYF
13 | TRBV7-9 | CASSTTGAYGYTF
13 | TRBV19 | CASSLGVGDTQYF
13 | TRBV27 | CASSPRDRLWLNF
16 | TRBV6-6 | CASSYSPGERDYEQYF
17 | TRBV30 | CAWSLGKTGINTDTQYF
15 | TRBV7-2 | CASSLPDRARYGYTF
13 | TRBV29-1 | CSARWRFTDTQYF
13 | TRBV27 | CASSLSQTYGYTF
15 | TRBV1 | CTSPRNRNNTGELFF
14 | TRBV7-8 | CASSLRGRYNEQFF
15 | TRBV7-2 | CASSWAAGINYGYTF
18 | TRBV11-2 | CASSLVYRPLQKNNEQFF
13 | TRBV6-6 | CASSNGGTDTQYF
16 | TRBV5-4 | CASSSETGQNTGELFF
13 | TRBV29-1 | CSVAGTTKETQYF
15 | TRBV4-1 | CASRSPGQRNTEAFF
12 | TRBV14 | CASSPRQGWAFF
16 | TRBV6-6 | CASSYATGYSNQPQHF
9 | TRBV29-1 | CSVEYEQFF
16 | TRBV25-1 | CASSGFTSGSSYEQYF
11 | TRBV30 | CALGAQGGYTF
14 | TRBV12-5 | CASGPVSRSGEQFF
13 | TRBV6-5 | CASSGDRIYGYTF
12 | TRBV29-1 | CSVEFLSETQYF
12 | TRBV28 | CASSTGVQTQYF
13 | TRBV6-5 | CASSRDRNEKLFF
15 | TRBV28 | CASRKSSGRRGEQYF
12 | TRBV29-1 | CSVEGQSYEQYF